This TCR beta chain was sequenced during a study of radiation and T cells in renal cell carcinoma. Study as a whole: Nephrectomy followed 15 Gy stereotactic body radiation by 4 weeks.

The protocol was immunoSEQ multiplex PCR, while the TCRdb copy is restricted to in-frame clones and leaves out a portion. This table has 130,000 to 150,000 clones, roughly 88% appearing once. The germline V gene has CDR1 SGHVS and CDR2 FNYEAQ. V shed 5 bases and J shed 7 bases, with 11 bases lying between them. The CDR3 runs 12 residues. The time point denotes: baseline pretreatment blood. Noted treatment: 15 Gy SBRT to primary tumor, nephrectomy 4 weeks later. Serial blood draws occurred at baseline and 2 and 4 weeks post-SBRT. The tumor was a clear cell renal cell carcinoma. The chain links TRBV7-6 to TRBJ1-1; weak D call: TRBD1 (6 bases). The receptor was isolated from a woman aged 45 to 65 with renal cell carcinoma. This sample comprised blood, obtained from a patient whose treatment included radiotherapy and nephrectomy. CDR3 in amino acids: CASSAPQGEAFF. Here the CDR3 DNA reads TGTGCCAGCAGCGCGCCACAGGGTGAAGCTTTCTTT.